This T cell receptor (beta chain) was observed in a study of read filtering for tumor transcriptome and immune sequencing. Study background: Patients were some 16 male and 13 to 15 female, mean age 65.9 years, range about 45 to 85. RNA-seq yielded only about 75 to 1,400 TCR reads, IR-seq about 4.05 to 11 million. Whole-study results and caveats: Compared with RNA-seq, IR-seq gave much higher clonotype depth and reliability.

The CDR3 is 12 residues long. Germline CDR1 is SGHNT and CDR2 is YYREEE (reference sequence). The ends were cut back, 1 base at V and 8 bases at J, with 9 bases in the middle. Many counts were recorded for this clonotype. The antigen is unknown. This library used approximately 0.4 ug RNA and molecular barcoded adaptors spanning alpha/delta and beta/gamma chains. TCRdb ran MiXCR on the reads and lists one entry per CDR3 protein. The repertoire consists of tens of thousands of distinct CDR3 sequences, with about 14% occurring once and the leading ten covering around 19%. The sample was a population of CD138-negative cells sorted from bone marrow. J is TRBJ1-1 and V is TRBV5-4, with unresolved D. This clonotype was sampled from a donor at least 40 years old with multiple myeloma. The CDR3 coding sequence is TGTGCCAGCAGCTTGCGCCCCGGCGAAGCTTTCTTT. Translated, it gives CASSLRPGEAFF.